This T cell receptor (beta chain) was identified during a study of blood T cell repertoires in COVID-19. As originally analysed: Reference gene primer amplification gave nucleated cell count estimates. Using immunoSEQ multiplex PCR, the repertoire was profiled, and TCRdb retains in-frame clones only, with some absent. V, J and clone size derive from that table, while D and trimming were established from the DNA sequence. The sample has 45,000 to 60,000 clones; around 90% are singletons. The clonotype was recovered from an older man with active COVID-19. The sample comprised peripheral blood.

CDR3 in amino acids: CSASWAGGSTDTQYF. The CDR3 DNA is TGCAGTGCTAGTTGGGCAGGGGGTAGCACAGATACGCAGTATTTT. This chain uses TRBV20-1 with TRBJ2-3; TRBD1 aligns across 7 bases. This CDR3 region has 15 residues. The germline V gene has CDR1 DFQATT and CDR2 SNEGSKA (reference sequence). V lost 3 bases to trimming and J lost 0 bases; unmatched junction nucleotides: 6.